This T cell receptor beta chain was sequenced for a study of regulatory T cells in long-lasting Graves disease. This clonotype was counted many times. This sample's time point: persistent/refractory GD, antithyroid drugs over 5 years with positive TRAb. PBMCs were the source of the RNA used for TCR sequencing. Per germline, CDR1 MNHEY and CDR2 SVGEGT. The CDR3 has 13 residues. V lost 2 bases and J 0 bases, leaving 4 bases between the germline ends. HTBI primers from iRepertoire and Arm-PCR of CDR3 regions yielded the TCR beta libraries. MiXCR, run by TCRdb on the multiplex PCR reads, gives a single entry per CDR3 protein. In the table there are roughly 450,000 distinct CDR3 sequences, approximately 23% of which are singletons.

The chain has TRBV6-2 or TRBV6-3 and TRBJ1-1; D is unresolved. The clonotype originates from a female donor with Graves disease. Sequences were derived from peripheral blood mononuclear cells (PBMCs), sampled when the disease was refractory, from a patient treated with antithyroid drugs. The CDR3 DNA reads TGTGCCAGCAGTTACGAACTGAACACTGAAGCTTTCTTT. This encodes CASSYELNTEAFF.